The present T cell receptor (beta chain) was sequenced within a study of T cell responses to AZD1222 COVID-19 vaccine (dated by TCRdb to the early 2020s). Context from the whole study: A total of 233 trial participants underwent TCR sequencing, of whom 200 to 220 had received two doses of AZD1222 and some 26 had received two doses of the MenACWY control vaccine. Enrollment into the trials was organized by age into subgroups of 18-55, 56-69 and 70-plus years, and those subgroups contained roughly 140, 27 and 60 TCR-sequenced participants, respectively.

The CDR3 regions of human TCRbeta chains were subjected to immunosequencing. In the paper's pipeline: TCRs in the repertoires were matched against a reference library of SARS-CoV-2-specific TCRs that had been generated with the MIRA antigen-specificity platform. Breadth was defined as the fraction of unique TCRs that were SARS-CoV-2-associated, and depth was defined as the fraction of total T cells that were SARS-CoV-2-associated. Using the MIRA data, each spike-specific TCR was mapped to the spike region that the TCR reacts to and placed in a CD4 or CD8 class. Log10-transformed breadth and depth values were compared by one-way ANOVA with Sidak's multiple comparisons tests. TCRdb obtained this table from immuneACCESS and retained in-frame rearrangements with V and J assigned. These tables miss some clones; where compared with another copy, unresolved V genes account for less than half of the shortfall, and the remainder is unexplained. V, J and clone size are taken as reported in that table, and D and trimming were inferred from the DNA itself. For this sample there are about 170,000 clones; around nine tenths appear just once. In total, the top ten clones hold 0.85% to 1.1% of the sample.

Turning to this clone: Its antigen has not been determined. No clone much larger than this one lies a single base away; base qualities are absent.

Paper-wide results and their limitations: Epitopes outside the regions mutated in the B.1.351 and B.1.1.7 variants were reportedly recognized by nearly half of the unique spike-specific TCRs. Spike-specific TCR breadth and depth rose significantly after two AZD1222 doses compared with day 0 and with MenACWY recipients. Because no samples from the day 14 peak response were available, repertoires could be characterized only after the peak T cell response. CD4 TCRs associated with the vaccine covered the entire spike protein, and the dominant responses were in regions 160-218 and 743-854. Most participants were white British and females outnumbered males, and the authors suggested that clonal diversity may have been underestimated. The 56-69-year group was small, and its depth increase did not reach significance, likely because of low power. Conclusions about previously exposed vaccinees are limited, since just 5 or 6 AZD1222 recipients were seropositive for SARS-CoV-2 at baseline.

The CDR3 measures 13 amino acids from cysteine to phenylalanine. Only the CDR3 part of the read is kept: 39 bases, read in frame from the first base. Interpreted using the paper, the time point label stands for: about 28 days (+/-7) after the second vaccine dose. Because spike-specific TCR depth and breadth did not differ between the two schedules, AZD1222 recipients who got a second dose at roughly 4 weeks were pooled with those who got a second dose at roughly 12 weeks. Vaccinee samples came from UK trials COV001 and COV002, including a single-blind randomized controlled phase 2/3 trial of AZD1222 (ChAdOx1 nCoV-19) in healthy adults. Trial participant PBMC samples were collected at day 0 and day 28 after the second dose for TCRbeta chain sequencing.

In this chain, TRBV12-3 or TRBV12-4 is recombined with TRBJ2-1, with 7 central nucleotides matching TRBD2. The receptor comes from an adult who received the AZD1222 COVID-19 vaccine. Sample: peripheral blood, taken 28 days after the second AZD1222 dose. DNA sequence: TGTAGCACCGGGACTATATCGGTAAATGAGCAGTTCTTC. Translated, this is CSTGTISVNEQFF.